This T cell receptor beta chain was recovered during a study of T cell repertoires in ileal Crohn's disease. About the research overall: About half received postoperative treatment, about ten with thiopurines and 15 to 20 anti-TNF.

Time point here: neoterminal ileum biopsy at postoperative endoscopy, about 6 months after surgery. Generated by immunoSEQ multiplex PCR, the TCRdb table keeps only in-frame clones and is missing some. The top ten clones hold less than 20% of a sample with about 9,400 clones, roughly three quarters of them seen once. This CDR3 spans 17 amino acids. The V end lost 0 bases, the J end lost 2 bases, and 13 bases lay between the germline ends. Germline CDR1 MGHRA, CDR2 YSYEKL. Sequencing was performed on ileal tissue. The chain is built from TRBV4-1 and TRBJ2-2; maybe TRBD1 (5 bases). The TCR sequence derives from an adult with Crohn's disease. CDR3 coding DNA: TGCGCCAGCAGCCAAGATACAGGACGCATAAACACCGGGGAGCTGTTTTTT. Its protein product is CASSQDTGRINTGELFF.